This TCR beta chain stems from a study of molecular identifiers for immune sequencing clone quantification. TCRdb re-analysed the PCR reads in MiXCR, keeping a single row per CDR3 protein. The repertoire holds roughly 300,000 distinct CDR3 sequences, under 25% seen once, with 0.74% in the top ten. The germline V gene encodes CDR1 LNHDA and CDR2 SQIVND (reference sequence). CDR3 length equals 14 residues. V shed 5 bases and J 4 bases; nucleotides not matched to a gene: 8. This clonotype has a handful of counts. The origin of this receptor is a human donor in good health. Some libraries in this study had Jurkat cell RNA spiked in. Sequences were obtained from naive CD8+ T cells from blood, with Jurkat cell RNA spiked in. Subset in this sample: FACS-sorted CD8+CD4-CCR7+CD45RA+ naive T cells. The chain carries TRBV19 and TRBJ2-7, with 7 bases identical to TRBD1. The DNA of the CDR3 is TGTGCCAGTAGTGCTGGACAGGCATGGTACGAGCAGTACTTC. Protein product: CASSAGQAWYEQYF.